This T cell receptor beta chain originates from a study of T cell repertoires in cytomegalovirus infection. Study overall: Both CMV infection and a matching HLA type were indicated by public TCR beta signatures. Regarding the study as a whole: Cumulative public TCR beta family frequency identified CMV carriers with the relevant HLA. There were HLA-C-restricted CMV-specific TCR beta clonotypes dominating the ex vivo response.

TCRdb fed the reads into MiXCR, producing one record per CDR3 protein. The repertoire holds hundreds of thousands of distinct CDR3 sequences, with roughly 22% as singletons. J was trimmed by 5 bases and V by 5 bases; bases with no gene match: 7. The V gene's germline CDR1 is SEHNR and CDR2 FQNEAQ (reference sequence). This CDR3 region has 14 residues. This clonotype was seen repeatedly, ten times or more. As yet, its antigen is unknown. The V call is TRBV7-9, the J call TRBJ1-2; TRBD1 matches at 8 bases. The TCR comes from a human donor in good health (CMV status not recorded). Some clones in this sample may be carry-over from other donors' samples. Material for sequencing was CD8+ T cells from PBMCs. This CDR3 reads CASSHRDRPYGYTF. CDR3 DNA sequence: TGTGCCAGCAGCCACCGGGACAGGCCTTATGGCTACACCTTC.